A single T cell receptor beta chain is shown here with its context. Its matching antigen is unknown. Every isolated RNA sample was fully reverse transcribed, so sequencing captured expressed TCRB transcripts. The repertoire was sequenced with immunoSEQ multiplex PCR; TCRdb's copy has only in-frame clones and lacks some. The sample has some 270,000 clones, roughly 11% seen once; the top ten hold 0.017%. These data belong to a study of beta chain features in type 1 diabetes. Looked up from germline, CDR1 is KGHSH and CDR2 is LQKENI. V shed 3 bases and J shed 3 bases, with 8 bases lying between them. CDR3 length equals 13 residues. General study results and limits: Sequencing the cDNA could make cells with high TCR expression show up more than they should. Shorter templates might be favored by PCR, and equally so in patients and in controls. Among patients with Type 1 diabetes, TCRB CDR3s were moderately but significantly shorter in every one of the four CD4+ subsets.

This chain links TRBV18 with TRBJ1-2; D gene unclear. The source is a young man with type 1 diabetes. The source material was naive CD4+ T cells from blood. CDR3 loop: CASSPMEDYGYTF. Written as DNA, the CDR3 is TGTGCCAGCTCACCGATGGAGGACTATGGCTACACCTTC.